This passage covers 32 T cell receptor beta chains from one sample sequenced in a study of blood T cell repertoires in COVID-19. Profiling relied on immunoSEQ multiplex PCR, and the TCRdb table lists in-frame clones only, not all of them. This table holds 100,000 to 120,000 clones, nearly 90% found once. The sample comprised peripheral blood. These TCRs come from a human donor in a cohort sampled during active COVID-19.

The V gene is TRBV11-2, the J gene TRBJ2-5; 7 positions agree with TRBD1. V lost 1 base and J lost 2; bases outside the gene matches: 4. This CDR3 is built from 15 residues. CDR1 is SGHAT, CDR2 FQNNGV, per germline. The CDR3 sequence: CASSLVRGWQETQYF. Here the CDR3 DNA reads TGTGCCAGCAGCTTAGTCAGGGGGTGGCAAGAGACCCAGTACTTC.

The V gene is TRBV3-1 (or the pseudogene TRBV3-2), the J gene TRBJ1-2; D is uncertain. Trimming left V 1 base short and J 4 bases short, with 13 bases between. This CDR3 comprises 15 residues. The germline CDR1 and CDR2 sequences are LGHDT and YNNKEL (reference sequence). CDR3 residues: CASSQGTFFIYGYTF. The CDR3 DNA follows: TGTGCCAGCAGCCAAGGAACATTCTTTATCTATGGCTACACCTTC.

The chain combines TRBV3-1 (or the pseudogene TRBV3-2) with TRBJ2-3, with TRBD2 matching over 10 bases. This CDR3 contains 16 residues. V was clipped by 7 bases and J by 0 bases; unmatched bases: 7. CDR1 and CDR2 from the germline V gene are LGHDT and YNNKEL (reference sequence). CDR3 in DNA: TGTGCCAGCACCGGAGGGACTAGCGTAAGCACAGATACGCAGTATTTT. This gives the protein CASTGGTSVSTDTQYF.

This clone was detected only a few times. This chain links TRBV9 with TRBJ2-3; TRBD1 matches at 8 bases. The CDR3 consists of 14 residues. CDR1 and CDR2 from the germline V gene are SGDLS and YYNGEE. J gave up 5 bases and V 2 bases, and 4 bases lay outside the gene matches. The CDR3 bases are TGTGCCAGCAGCGTCCAGGGGGCGGGAGATACGCAGTATTTT. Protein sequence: CASSVQGAGDTQYF.

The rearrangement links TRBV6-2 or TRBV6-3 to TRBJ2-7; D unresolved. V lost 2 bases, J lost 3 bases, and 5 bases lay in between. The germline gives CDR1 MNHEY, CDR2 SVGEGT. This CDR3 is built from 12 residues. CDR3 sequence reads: CASSYGLYEQYF. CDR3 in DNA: TGTGCCAGCAGTTACGGGCTCTACGAGCAGTACTTC.

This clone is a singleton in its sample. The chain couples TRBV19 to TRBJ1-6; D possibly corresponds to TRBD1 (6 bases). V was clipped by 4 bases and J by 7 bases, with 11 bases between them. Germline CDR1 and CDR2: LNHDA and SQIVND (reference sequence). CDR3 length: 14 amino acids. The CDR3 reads CASSTYDRNSPLHF. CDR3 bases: TGTGCCAGTAGTACCTATGACAGGAATTCACCCCTCCACTTT.

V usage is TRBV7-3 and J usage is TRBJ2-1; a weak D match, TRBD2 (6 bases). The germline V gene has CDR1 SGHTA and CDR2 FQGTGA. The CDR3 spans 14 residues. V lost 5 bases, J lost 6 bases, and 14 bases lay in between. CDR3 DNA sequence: TGTGCCAGCAGCCCCGCGGGACCTGGCAATGAGCAGTTCTTC. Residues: CASSPAGPGNEQFF.

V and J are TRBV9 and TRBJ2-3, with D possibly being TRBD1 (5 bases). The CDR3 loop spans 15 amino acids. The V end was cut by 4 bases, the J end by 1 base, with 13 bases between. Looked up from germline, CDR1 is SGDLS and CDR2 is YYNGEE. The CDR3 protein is CASSSAGFGTDTQYF. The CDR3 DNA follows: TGTGCCAGCAGCAGCGCAGGGTTTGGCACAGATACGCAGTATTTT.

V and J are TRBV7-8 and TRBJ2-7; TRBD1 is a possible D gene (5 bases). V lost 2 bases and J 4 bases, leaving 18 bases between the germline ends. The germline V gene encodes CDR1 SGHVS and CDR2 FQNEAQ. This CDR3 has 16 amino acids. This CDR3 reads CASSLSGQGSGYEQYF. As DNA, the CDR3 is TGTGCCAGCAGCTTATCAGGGCAGGGAAGTGGATACGAGCAGTACTTC.

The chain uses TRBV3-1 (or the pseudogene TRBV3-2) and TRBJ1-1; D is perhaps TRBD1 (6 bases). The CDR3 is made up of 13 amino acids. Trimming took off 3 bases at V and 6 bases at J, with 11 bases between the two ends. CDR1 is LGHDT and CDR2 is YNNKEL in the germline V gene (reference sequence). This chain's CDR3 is CASSHGRGSEAFF. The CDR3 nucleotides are TGTGCCAGCAGCCATGGCAGGGGCTCTGAAGCTTTCTTT.

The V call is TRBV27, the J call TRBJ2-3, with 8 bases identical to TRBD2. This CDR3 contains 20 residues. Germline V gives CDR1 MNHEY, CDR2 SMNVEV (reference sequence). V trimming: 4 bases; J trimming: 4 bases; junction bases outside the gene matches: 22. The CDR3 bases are TGTGCCAGCAGTTCTCACCGACAATCGGTTACGAGCGGGAGATCAGATACGCAGTATTTT. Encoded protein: CASSSHRQSVTSGRSDTQYF.

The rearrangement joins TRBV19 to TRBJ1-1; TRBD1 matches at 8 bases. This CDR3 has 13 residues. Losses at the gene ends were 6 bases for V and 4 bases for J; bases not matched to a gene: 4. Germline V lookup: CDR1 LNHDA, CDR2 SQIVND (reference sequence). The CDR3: CASRGTGFTEAFF. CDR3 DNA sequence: TGTGCCAGTAGGGGGACAGGATTCACTGAAGCTTTCTTT.

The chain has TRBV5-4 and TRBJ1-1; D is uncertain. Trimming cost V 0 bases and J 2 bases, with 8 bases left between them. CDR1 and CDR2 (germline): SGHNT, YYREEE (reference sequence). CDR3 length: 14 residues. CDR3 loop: CASSLDRGNTEAFF. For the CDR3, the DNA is TGTGCCAGCAGCTTGGATCGGGGAAACACTGAAGCTTTCTTT.

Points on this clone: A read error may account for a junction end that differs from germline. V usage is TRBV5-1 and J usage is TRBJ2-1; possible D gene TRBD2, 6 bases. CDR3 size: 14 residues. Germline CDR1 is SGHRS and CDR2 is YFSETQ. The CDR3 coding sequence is TGCGCCAGCAGCCCCCGGGACTCCAACAATGAGCAGTTCTTC. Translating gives CASSPRDSNNEQFF.

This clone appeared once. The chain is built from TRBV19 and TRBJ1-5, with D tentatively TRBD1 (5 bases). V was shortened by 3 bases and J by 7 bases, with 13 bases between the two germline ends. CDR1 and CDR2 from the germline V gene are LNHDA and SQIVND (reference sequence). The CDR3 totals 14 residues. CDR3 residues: CASSISQGVQPQHF. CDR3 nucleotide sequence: TGTGCCAGTAGTATCTCCCAGGGTGTACAGCCCCAGCATTTT.

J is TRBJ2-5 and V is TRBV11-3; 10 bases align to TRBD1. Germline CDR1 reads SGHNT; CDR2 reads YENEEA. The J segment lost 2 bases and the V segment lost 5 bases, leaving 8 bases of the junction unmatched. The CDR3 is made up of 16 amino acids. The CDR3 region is CASSPTWGQGQETQYF. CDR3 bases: TGTGCCAGCAGCCCGACCTGGGGACAGGGGCAAGAGACCCAGTACTTC. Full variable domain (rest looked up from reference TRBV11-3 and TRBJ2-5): EAGVVQSPRYKIIEKKQPVAFWCNPISGHNTLYWYLQNLGQGPELLIRYENEEAVDDSQLPKDRFSAERLKGVDSTLKIQPAELGDSAVYLCASSPTWGQGQETQYFGPGTRLLVL.

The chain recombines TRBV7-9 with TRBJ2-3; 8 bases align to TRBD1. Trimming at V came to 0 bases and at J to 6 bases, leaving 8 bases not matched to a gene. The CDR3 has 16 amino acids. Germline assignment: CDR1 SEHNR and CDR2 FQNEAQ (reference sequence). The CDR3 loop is CASSLAGGRTGDTQYF. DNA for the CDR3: TGTGCCAGCAGCTTAGCGGGCGGGCGGACAGGGGATACGCAGTATTTT.

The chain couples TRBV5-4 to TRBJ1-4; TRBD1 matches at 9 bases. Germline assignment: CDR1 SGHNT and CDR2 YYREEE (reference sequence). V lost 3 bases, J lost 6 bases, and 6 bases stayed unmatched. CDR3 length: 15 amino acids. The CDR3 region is CASSSARTGDEKLFF. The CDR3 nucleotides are TGTGCCAGCAGCTCAGCGAGGACAGGGGATGAAAAACTGTTTTTT.

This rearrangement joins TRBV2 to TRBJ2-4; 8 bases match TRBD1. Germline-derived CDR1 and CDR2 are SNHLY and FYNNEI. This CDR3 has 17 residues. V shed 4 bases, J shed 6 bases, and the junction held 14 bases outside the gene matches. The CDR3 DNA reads TGTGCCAGCAGTGTTAATCCCCCCGACAGGGGTTTAAACATTCAGTACTTC. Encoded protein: CASSVNPPDRGLNIQYF.

As DNA, the CDR3 is TGTGCCAGCAGACCCACAGGGAGAAGGCTGAATGAGCAGTTCTTC. Amino acid sequence: CASRPTGRRLNEQFF. The V call is TRBV28, the J call TRBJ2-1; perhaps TRBD1 as D (6 bases). Germline CDR1 MDHEN, CDR2 SYDVKM. The CDR3 loop spans 15 amino acids. Trimming cost V 6 bases and J 7 bases, with 19 bases left between them. Filled out from reference TRBV28 and TRBJ2-1, the complete variable domain reads DVKVTQSSRYLVKRTGEKVFLECVQDMDHENMFWYRQDPGLGLRLIYFSYDVKMKEKGDIPEGYSVSREKKERFSLILESASTNQTSMYLCASRPTGRRLNEQFFGPGTRLTVL.

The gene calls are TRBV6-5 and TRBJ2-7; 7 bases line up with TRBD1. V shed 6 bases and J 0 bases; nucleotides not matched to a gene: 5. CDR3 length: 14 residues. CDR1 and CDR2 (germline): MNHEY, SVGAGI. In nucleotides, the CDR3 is TGTGCCAGCAGGATGGACAGGAACTCCTACGAGCAGTACTTC. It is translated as CASRMDRNSYEQYF.

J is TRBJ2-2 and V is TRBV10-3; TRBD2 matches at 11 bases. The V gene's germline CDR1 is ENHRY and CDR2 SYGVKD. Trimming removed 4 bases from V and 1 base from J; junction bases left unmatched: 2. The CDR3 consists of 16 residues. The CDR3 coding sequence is TGTGCCATCAGTGGAGGGACTAGCGGGAACACCGGGGAGCTGTTTTTT. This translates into CAISGGTSGNTGELFF.

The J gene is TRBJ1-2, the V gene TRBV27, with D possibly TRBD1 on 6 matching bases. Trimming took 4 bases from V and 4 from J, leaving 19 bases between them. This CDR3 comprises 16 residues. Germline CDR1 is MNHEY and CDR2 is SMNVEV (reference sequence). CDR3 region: CASSSRQELYRYGYTF. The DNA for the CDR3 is TGTGCCAGCAGTTCCAGACAGGAACTTTACCGCTATGGCTACACCTTC.

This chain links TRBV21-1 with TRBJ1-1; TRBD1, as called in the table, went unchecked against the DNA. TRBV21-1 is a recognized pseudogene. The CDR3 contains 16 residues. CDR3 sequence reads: CASRKKRTGPNTEAFF. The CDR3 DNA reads TGTGCCAGCAGGAAAAAGAGGACAGGCCCGAACACTGAAGCTTTCTTT.

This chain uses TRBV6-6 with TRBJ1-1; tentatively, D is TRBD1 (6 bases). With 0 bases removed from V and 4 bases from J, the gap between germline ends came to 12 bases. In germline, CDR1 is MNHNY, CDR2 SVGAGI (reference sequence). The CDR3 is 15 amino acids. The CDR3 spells CASSYSGQGITEAFF. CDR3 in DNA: TGTGCCAGCAGTTACTCAGGGCAGGGGATCACTGAAGCTTTCTTT.

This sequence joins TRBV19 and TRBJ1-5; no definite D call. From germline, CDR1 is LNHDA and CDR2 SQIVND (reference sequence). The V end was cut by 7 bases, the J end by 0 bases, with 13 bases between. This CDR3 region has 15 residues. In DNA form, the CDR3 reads TGTGCCAGTACCCCGGTCAGCGATAGCAATCAGCCCCAGCATTTT. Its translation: CASTPVSDSNQPQHF.

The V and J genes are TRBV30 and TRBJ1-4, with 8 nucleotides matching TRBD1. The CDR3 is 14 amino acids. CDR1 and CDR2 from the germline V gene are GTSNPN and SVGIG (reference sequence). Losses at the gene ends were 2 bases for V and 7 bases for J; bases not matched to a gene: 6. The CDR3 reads CAWSIDRGFEKLFF. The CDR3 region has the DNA TGTGCCTGGAGTATTGACAGGGGATTTGAAAAACTGTTTTTT.

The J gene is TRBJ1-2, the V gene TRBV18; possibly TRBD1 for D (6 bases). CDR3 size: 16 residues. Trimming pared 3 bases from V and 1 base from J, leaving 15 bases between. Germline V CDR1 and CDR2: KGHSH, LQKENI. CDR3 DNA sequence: TGTGCCAGCTCACCTGTGGGACAACAAGTTAACTATGGCTACACCTTC. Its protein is CASSPVGQQVNYGYTF.

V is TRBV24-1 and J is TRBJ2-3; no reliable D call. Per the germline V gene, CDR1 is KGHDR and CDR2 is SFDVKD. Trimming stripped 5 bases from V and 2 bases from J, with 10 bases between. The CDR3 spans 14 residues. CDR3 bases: TGTGCCACCAGTGGGCGGAAGTACACAGATACGCAGTATTTT. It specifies CATSGRKYTDTQYF.

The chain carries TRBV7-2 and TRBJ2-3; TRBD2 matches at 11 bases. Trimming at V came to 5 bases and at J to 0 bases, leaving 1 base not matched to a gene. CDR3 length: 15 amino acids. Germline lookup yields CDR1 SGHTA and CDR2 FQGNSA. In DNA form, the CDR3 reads TGTGCCAGCAGCCGGACTAGCGGGAGCACAGATACGCAGTATTTT. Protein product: CASSRTSGSTDTQYF. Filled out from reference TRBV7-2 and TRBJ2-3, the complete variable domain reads GAGVSQSPSNKVTEKGKDVELRCDPISGHTALYWYRQSLGQGLEFLIYFQGNSAPDKSGLPSDRFSAERTGGSVSTLTIQRTQQEDSAVYLCASSRTSGSTDTQYFGPGTRLTVL.

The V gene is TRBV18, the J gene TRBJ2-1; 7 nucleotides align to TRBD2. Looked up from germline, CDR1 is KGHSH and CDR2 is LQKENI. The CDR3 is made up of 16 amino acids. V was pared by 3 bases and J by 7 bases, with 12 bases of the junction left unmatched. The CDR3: CASSPALTSRANEQFF. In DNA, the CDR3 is TGTGCCAGCTCACCGGCGCTGACTAGCCGCGCTAATGAGCAGTTCTTC.

The CDR3 loop is CASSRGQLRRELFF. In nucleotides, the CDR3 is TGTGCCAGTAGCCGCGGGCAGTTACGCCGGGAGCTGTTTTTT. The rearrangement links TRBV19 to TRBJ2-2; D might be TRBD2 (5 bases). The germline gives CDR1 LNHDA, CDR2 SQIVND (reference sequence). This CDR3 has 14 residues. V lost 6 bases, J lost 9 bases, and 17 bases lay in between.